The source of this T cell receptor beta chain is a study of T cell responses to AZD1222 COVID-19 vaccine. Turning to the study itself: Both about-4-week and about-12-week second-dose recipients were combined.

TCRdb keeps only in-frame clones here, not all; method: immunoSEQ multiplex PCR. The sample gives over 150,000 clones, over 75% of which show up once; approximately 3% is in the top ten. The sequence was collected from an adult in good health. The source was peripheral blood, collected on day 0 of AZD1222 vaccination.

CDR3 sequence reads: CASSPTGVRNSPLHF. DNA for the CDR3: TGCGCCAGCAGCCCTACAGGGGTGCGGAATTCACCCCTCCACTTT. This chain connects TRBV4-3 to TRBJ1-6; TRBD1 matches at 7 bases. The CDR3 has 15 residues. Trimming took 4 bases from V and 7 from J; bases not matched to a gene: 7. Germline CDR1 LGHNA, CDR2 YSLEER.